These T cell receptor beta chains were read from a single sample in a study of T cell responses to AZD1222 COVID-19 vaccine. Sequencing used immunoSEQ multiplex PCR; TCRdb keeps in-frame clones, though not all of them. The data hold approximately 150,000 clones, with about 90% observed a single time. The sequenced sample was peripheral blood, obtained 28 days after the second AZD1222 dose. All receptors derive from an adult who received the AZD1222 COVID-19 vaccine. The CDR3 runs from the conserved cysteine through the conserved F or W. The order of the fields is clone size, CDR3 length, J gene, V gene, D gene, CDR3 protein, CDR3 DNA. A D gene is named only where the DNA matches it firmly. The size of a clone is reported for some rows only, either as once, few or many, or as a class for expanded clones.

size: NA
length: 12
J: TRBJ2-3
V: TRBV7-2
D: NA
CDR3: CASSLGIDTQYF
DNA: TGTGCCAGCAGCTTAGGTATAGATACGCAGTATTTT

size: NA
length: 14
J: TRBJ1-3
V: TRBV6-5
D: NA
CDR3: CASVITGFGNTIYF
DNA: TGTGCCAGCGTAATTACAGGGTTTGGAAACACCATATATTTT

size: NA
length: 15
J: TRBJ2-1
V: TRBV24-1
D: NA
CDR3: CATSDFGGSYNEQFF
DNA: TGTGCCACCAGTGATTTCGGGGGCTCCTACAATGAGCAGTTCTTC

size: medium-sized
length: 12
J: TRBJ1-2
V: TRBV6-5
D: TRBD1
CDR3: CASSSGGDGYTF
DNA: TGTGCCAGCAGTTCAGGGGGAGACGGCTACACCTTC

size: once
length: 18
J: TRBJ1-3
V: TRBV27
D: NA
CDR3: CASSPGGGNPFSGNTIYF
DNA: TGTGCCAGCAGCCCGGGGGGAGGGAACCCATTCTCTGGAAACACCATATATTTT

size: NA
length: 16
J: TRBJ2-5
V: TRBV5-1
D: TRBD2
CDR3: CASSEVWLAGGKTQYF
DNA: TGCGCCAGCAGCGAAGTTTGGCTAGCGGGAGGGAAGACCCAGTACTTC

size: NA
length: 14
J: TRBJ1-1
V: TRBV2
D: NA
CDR3: CASRGTQAEAEAFF
DNA: TGTGCCAGCAGGGGGACCCAGGCGGAAGCTGAAGCTTTCTTT

size: once
length: 13
J: TRBJ1-1
V: TRBV28
D: TRBD1
CDR3: CASSRQGRGEAFF
DNA: TGTGCCAGCAGTCGACAGGGTAGGGGTGAAGCTTTCTTT

size: once
length: 11
J: TRBJ2-1
V: TRBV29-1
D: NA
CDR3: CSVRERGRPFF
DNA: TGCAGCGTTCGTGAGAGGGGAAGGCCGTTCTTC

size: NA
length: 15
J: TRBJ2-7
V: TRBV30
D: NA
CDR3: CAWTRPGAAPGEQYF
DNA: TGTGCCTGGACCCGCCCCGGGGCGGCCCCGGGCGAGCAGTACTTC

size: NA
length: 15
J: TRBJ1-5
V: TRBV7-2
D: NA
CDR3: CASSLGRSSNQPQHF
DNA: TGTGCCAGCAGCTTGGGCAGGAGTAGCAATCAGCCCCAGCATTTT

size: NA
length: 14
J: TRBJ2-1
V: TRBV28
D: NA
CDR3: CASSTLTGLRREFF
DNA: TGTGCCAGCAGTACCCTGACGGGGCTCCGTCGAGAGTTCTTC

size: NA
length: 16
J: TRBJ2-5
V: TRBV4-1
D: NA
CDR3: CASSQLLVNLPETQYF
DNA: TGCGCCAGCAGCCAACTTCTCGTGAATCTCCCGGAGACCCAGTACTTC

size: NA
length: 15
J: TRBJ2-1
V: TRBV9
D: NA
CDR3: CASSVTQASYNEQFF
DNA: TGTGCCAGCAGTGTTACCCAAGCGTCCTACAATGAGCAGTTCTTC

size: NA
length: 14
J: TRBJ2-5
V: TRBV3-1/TRBV3-2
D: TRBD2
CDR3: CASRAAGARETQYF
DNA: TGTGCCAGCAGGGCAGCGGGGGCACGAGAGACCCAGTACTTC

size: NA
length: 12
J: TRBJ2-7
V: TRBV28
D: NA
CDR3: CASSLMTGLYSF
DNA: TGTGCCAGCAGTTTGATGACAGGCCTCTATAGCTTC

size: NA
length: 20
J: TRBJ2-6
V: TRBV28
D: NA
CDR3: CATYGPPQGPGVSGANVLTF
DNA: TGTGCCACCTATGGGCCTCCACAAGGTCCAGGGGTCTCTGGGGCCAACGTCCTGACTTTC

size: NA
length: 13
J: TRBJ2-2
V: TRBV6-2/TRBV6-3
D: NA
CDR3: CASSPARTGELFF
DNA: TGTGCCAGCAGCCCCGCCAGAACCGGGGAGCTGTTTTTT

size: NA
length: 13
J: TRBJ1-5
V: TRBV2
D: NA
CDR3: CASRMGEIEPQHF
DNA: TGTGCCAGCCGAATGGGGGAGATAGAGCCCCAGCATTTT

size: NA
length: 17
J: TRBJ2-1
V: TRBV4-1
D: NA
CDR3: CASSLFERATGSGEQFF
DNA: TGCGCCAGCAGCCTTTTCGAGAGGGCCACCGGCTCTGGTGAGCAGTTCTTC

size: NA
length: 17
J: TRBJ1-6
V: TRBV27
D: TRBD1
CDR3: CASRPDRGGTYNSPLHF
DNA: TGTGCCAGCAGACCCGACAGGGGCGGGACCTATAATTCACCCCTCCACTTT

size: NA
length: 14
J: TRBJ1-4
V: TRBV2
D: TRBD1
CDR3: CASRNRGVSEKLFF
DNA: TGTGCCAGCAGGAACAGGGGGGTCTCTGAAAAACTGTTTTTT

size: NA
length: 16
J: TRBJ2-1
V: TRBV2
D: NA
CDR3: CASKDNPVPFYNEQFF
DNA: TGTGCCAGCAAGGATAACCCGGTCCCATTTTACAATGAGCAGTTCTTC

size: once
length: 15
J: TRBJ1-4
V: TRBV5-1
D: TRBD1
CDR3: CASSLGTASGEKLFF
DNA: TGCGCCAGCAGCTTAGGGACAGCGAGTGGCGAAAAACTGTTTTTT

size: NA
length: 13
J: TRBJ2-7
V: TRBV7-9
D: NA
CDR3: CASSLATPYEQYF
DNA: TGTGCCAGCAGCTTAGCCACCCCCTACGAGCAGTACTTC

size: NA
length: 13
J: TRBJ1-1
V: TRBV28
D: NA
CDR3: CASRTGLNTEAFF
DNA: TGTGCCAGCAGGACAGGCCTGAACACTGAAGCTTTCTTT

size: NA
length: 15
J: TRBJ2-5
V: TRBV5-1
D: TRBD1
CDR3: CASSRQGAVLETQYF
DNA: TGCGCCAGCAGCCGGCAGGGGGCTGTCTTAGAGACCCAGTACTTC

size: NA
length: 13
J: TRBJ1-2
V: TRBV27
D: NA
CDR3: CASRPEGTNGYTF
DNA: TGTGCCAGCAGGCCAGAGGGAACTAATGGCTACACCTTC

size: NA
length: 14
J: TRBJ2-2
V: TRBV19
D: NA
CDR3: CASSQGGNTGELFF
DNA: TGTGCCAGTAGTCAGGGAGGGAACACCGGGGAGCTGTTTTTT